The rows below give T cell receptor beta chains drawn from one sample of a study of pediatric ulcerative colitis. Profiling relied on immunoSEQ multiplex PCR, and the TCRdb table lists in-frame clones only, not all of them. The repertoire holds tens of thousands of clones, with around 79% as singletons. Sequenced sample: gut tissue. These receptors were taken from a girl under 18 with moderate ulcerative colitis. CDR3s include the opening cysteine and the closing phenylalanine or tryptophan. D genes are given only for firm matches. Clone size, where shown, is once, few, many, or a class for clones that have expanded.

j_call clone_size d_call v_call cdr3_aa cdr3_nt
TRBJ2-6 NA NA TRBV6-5 CASFPSPGANVLTF TGTGCCAGCTTTCCTTCTCCGGGGGCCAACGTCCTGACTTTC
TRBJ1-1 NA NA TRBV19 CASSMGRGSTEAFF TGTGCCAGTAGTATGGGTAGGGGAAGCACTGAAGCTTTCTTT
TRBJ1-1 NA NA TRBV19 CASGRGHNTEAFF TGTGCCAGTGGGAGGGGCCACAACACTGAAGCTTTCTTT
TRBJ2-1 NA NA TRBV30 CASHNYNEQFF TGTGCCAGCCATAACTACAATGAGCAGTTCTTC
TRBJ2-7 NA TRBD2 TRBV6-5 CASTSPGGYEQYF TGTGCCAGCACATCCCCGGGGGGCTACGAGCAGTACTTC
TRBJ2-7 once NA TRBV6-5 CASSQMGYEQYF TGTGCCAGCAGCCAGATGGGATACGAGCAGTACTTC
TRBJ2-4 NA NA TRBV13 CASGEKLAKNIQYF TGTGCCAGCGGGGAAAAACTAGCCAAAAACATTCAGTACTTC
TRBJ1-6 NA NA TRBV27 CASRVGGLDSPLHF TGTGCCAGCAGGGTGGGGGGGCTAGATTCACCCCTCCACTTT
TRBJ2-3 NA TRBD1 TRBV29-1 CSASGTGTSTDTQYF TGCAGCGCCTCCGGGACAGGGACTAGCACAGATACGCAGTATTTT
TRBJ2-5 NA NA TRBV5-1 CASSLWAGTSQETQYF TGCGCCAGCAGCTTGTGGGCGGGAACTTCCCAAGAGACCCAGTACTTC
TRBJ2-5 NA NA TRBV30 CALEAGAQETQYF TGTGCCCTCGAGGCAGGGGCACAAGAGACCCAGTACTTC
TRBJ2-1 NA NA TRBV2 CASSSETILRSSYNEQFF TGTGCCAGCAGTTCAGAGACTATCTTAAGAAGCTCCTACAATGAGCAGTTCTTC
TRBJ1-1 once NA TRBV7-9 CASSLDRGAAFF TGTGCCAGCAGCTTAGACCGGGGGGCTGCTTTCTTT
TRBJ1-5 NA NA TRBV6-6 CASSYSGGDGNQPQHF TGTGCCAGCAGTTACTCGGGAGGAGATGGCAATCAGCCCCAGCATTTT
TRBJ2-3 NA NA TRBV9 CASSVEGGGGTDTQYF TGTGCCAGCAGCGTAGAGGGGGGAGGGGGCACAGATACGCAGTATTTT
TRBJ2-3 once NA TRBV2 CASSARAKPSTDTQYF TGTGCCAGCAGTGCACGGGCCAAGCCAAGCACAGATACGCAGTATTTT
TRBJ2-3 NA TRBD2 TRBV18 CASSRTSGTGLDTQYF TGTGCCAGCTCACGGACTAGCGGGACGGGGTTAGATACGCAGTATTTT
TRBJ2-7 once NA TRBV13 CASSLEGSPTYEQYF TGTGCCAGCAGCTTAGAGGGTTCACCTACCTACGAGCAGTACTTC
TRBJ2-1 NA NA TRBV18 CASSRVAEQKQFF TGTGCCAGCTCACGGGTAGCGGAGCAGAAGCAGTTCTTC
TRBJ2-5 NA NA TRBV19 CASSALGGRGPEETQYF TGTGCCAGTAGTGCCCTCGGTGGGCGGGGGCCGGAGGAGACCCAGTACTTC
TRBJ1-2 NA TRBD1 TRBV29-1 CSVVLQGAEGYGYTF TGCAGCGTCGTGCTACAGGGGGCAGAGGGCTATGGCTACACCTTC
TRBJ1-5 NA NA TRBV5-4 CASSLEGRAGRVRNQPQHF TGTGCCAGCAGCTTGGAGGGCCGGGCAGGCCGCGTTCGGAATCAGCCCCAGCATTTT
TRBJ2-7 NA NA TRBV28 CASTPGGRTYEQYF TGTGCCAGCACCCCGGGGGGCAGAACCTACGAGCAGTACTTC
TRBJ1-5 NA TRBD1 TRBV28 CASSQQGWNQPQHF TGTGCCAGCAGTCAACAGGGGTGGAATCAGCCCCAGCATTTT
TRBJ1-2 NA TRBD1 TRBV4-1 CASSRKSGTGGSNYGYTF TGCGCCAGCAGCCGCAAATCCGGGACAGGGGGTAGTAACTATGGCTACACCTTC
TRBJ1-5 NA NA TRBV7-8 CASSTLFRGLDSNQPQHF TGTGCCAGCAGCACACTCTTTCGGGGTTTGGATAGCAATCAGCCCCAGCATTTT
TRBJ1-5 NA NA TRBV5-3 CARSLDSNQPQHF TGTGCCAGAAGCTTGGATAGCAATCAGCCCCAGCATTTT
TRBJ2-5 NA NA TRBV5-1 CASSLGVSAEETQYF TGCGCCAGCAGCCTGGGGGTCAGCGCCGAAGAGACCCAGTACTTC
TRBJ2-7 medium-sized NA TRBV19 CASSRSGGVLYEQYF TGTGCCAGTAGTCGTTCTGGGGGCGTACTCTACGAGCAGTACTTC
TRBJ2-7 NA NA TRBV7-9 CASSLGQPYEQYF TGTGCCAGCAGCTTGGGTCAGCCCTACGAGCAGTACTTC
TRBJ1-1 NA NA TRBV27 CASSNRVNTNTEAFF TGTGCCAGCAGCAACAGGGTAAACACGAACACTGAAGCTTTCTTT
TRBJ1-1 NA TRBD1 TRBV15 CATSKGQGRTEAFF TGTGCCACCAGCAAGGGACAGGGCCGGACTGAAGCTTTCTTT
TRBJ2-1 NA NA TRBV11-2 CASSLSKYEQFF TGTGCCAGCAGCTTAAGTAAGTATGAGCAGTTCTTC
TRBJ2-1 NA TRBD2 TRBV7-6 CASSGGGSYNEQFF TGTGCCAGCAGCGGCGGGGGATCTTACAATGAGCAGTTCTTC
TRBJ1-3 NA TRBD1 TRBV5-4 CASSLKLGTGGTGNTIYF TGTGCCAGCAGCCTAAAACTAGGGACAGGGGGAACTGGAAACACCATATATTTT
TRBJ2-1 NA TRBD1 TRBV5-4 CASSLQVGQGAQNEQFF TGTGCCAGCAGCTTGCAGGTGGGGCAGGGGGCGCAAAATGAGCAGTTCTTC
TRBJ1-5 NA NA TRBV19 CASSNRDINQPQHF TGTGCCAGTAGTAATAGGGACATCAATCAGCCCCAGCATTTT
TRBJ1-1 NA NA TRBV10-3 CAISVRGGENTEAFF TGTGCCATCAGTGTCCGGGGGGGCGAAAACACTGAAGCTTTCTTT
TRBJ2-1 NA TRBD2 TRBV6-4 CASSEASGRGNEQFF TGTGCCAGCAGTGAGGCTAGCGGGAGAGGGAATGAGCAGTTCTTC
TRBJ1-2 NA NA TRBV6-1 CASSPGRLGYTF TGTGCCAGCAGCCCCGGGCGCCTGGGCTACACCTTC
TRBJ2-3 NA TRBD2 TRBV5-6 CASSFKIASGRWTDTQYF TGTGCCAGCAGCTTTAAGATCGCTAGCGGGAGATGGACAGATACGCAGTATTTT
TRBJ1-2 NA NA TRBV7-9 CASSPVADYGYTF TGTGCCAGCAGCCCAGTGGCAGACTATGGCTACACCTTC
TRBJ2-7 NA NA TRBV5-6 CASNLIGQYEQYF TGTGCCAGCAACTTAATTGGACAGTACGAGCAGTACTTC
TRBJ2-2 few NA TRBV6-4 CASSDRDTGELFF TGTGCCAGCAGTGACAGGGACACCGGGGAGCTGTTTTTT
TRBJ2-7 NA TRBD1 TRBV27 CASSRQGTGSYEQYF TGTGCCAGCAGCCGACAGGGGACGGGCTCCTACGAGCAGTACTTC
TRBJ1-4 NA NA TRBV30 CAWRRGANEKLFF TGTGCCTGGAGGCGGGGGGCTAATGAAAAACTGTTTTTT
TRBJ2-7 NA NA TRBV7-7 CASSPAYEQYF TGTGCTAGCAGCCCCGCGTACGAGCAGTACTTC
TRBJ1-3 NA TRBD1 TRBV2 CASSSSRDREGNTIYF TGTGCCAGCAGTTCCTCCCGGGACAGGGAAGGAAACACCATATATTTT
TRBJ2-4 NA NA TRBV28 CASSPGLRAKNIQYF TGTGCCAGCAGTCCCGGACTGAGAGCCAAAAACATTCAGTACTTC
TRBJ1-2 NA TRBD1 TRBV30 CAWSGGQGASYGYTF TGTGCCTGGAGTGGAGGACAGGGGGCAAGCTATGGCTACACCTTC
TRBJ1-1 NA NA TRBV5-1 CASSLGGPTEAFF TGCGCCAGCAGCTTGGGAGGGCCCACTGAAGCTTTCTTT
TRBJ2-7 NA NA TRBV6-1 CASSERRSREYF TGTGCCAGCAGTGAACGTCGGAGTAGGGAGTACTTC
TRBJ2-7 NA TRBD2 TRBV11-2 CASSLTAGGGHEQYF TGTGCCAGCAGCTTAACAGCGGGAGGGGGACACGAGCAGTACTTC
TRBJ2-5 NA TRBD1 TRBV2 CASSGRAGGTQYF TGTGCCAGCAGTGGAAGGGCAGGGGGGACCCAGTACTTC
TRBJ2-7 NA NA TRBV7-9 CASSLAGGTYEQYF TGTGCCAGCAGCTTAGCCGGAGGGACCTACGAGCAGTACTTC
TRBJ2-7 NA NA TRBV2 CASSVHRDYEQYF TGTGCCAGCAGTGTGCACAGGGACTACGAGCAGTACTTC
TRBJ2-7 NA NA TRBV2 CASSETGQWGEQYF TGTGCCAGCAGTGAAACAGGCCAATGGGGCGAGCAGTACTTC